These 22 T cell receptor beta chains were sequenced from one sample in a study of blood T cell repertoires in COVID-19. Data came from immunoSEQ multiplex PCR; TCRdb stores just in-frame clones and leaves some out. The sample includes about 120,000 clones, 80% to 85% of them seen just once. The specimen was peripheral blood. The origin of the receptors is a woman aged 45-65 years with acute or convalescent COVID-19.

The CDR3 DNA is TGTGCCAGCAGCTTGTGGTTCGGACAGACGAACACTGAAGCTTTCTTT. Its translation is CASSLWFGQTNTEAFF. The chain recombines TRBV5-4 with TRBJ1-1, with D possibly TRBD1 on 6 matching bases. Germline lookup yields CDR1 SGHNT and CDR2 YYREEE (reference sequence). This CDR3 comprises 16 residues. Trimming took 1 base from V and 1 from J, leaving 14 bases between them.

The chain uses TRBV19 and TRBJ2-1, with 7 nucleotides matching TRBD2. Per germline, CDR1 LNHDA and CDR2 SQIVND (reference sequence). This CDR3 region has 13 residues. The V segment lost 6 bases and the J segment 2 bases; nucleotides outside the gene matches: 1. CDR3 sequence (DNA): TGTGCCAGTAGCGGGGGGACCTACAATGAGCAGTTCTTC. The encoded protein is CASSGGTYNEQFF. Full variable domain (outside the CDR3, taken from reference TRBV19 and TRBJ2-1): DGGITQSPKYLFRKEGQNVTLSCEQNLNHDAMYWYRQDPGQGLRLIYYSQIVNDFQKGDIAEGYSVSREKKESFPLTVTSAQKNPTAFYLCASSGGTYNEQFFGPGTRLTVL.

CDR3 DNA sequence: TGTGCCAGCAGCGGGGGACACGAGAACACTGAAGCTTTCTTT. Translated: CASSGGHENTEAFF. V gene TRBV11-2 combines with J gene TRBJ1-1, with D possibly being TRBD1 (6 bases). This CDR3 is built from 14 residues. The V and J ends lost 5 bases and 1 base respectively, with 11 bases between them. Germline CDR1 SGHAT, CDR2 FQNNGV.

This chain uses TRBV28 with TRBJ1-1; TRBD1 matches at 8 bases. The V gene's germline CDR1 is MDHEN and CDR2 SYDVKM. The V segment lost 6 bases and the J segment 5 bases; nucleotides outside the gene matches: 8. The CDR3 runs to 14 residues. CDR3 amino acids: CASSPDRGQTEAFF. The CDR3 DNA follows: TGTGCCAGCAGCCCTGACAGGGGACAAACTGAAGCTTTCTTT.

This clone was seen once. The chain couples TRBV27 to TRBJ1-5, with D possibly matching TRBD1 (6 bases). The CDR3 extends over 18 amino acids. V dropped 0 bases and J dropped 3 bases, with 18 bases sitting between them. CDR1 is MNHEY, CDR2 SMNVEV, per germline (reference sequence). In DNA form, the CDR3 reads TGTGCCAGCAGTTTATCTTGGGGGCGTAGCTTCGACAATCAGCCCCAGCATTTT. Translation gives CASSLSWGRSFDNQPQHF.

The chain has TRBV30 and TRBJ2-3; the D is unclear. The CDR3 has 12 amino acids. Germline CDR1 GTSNPN, CDR2 SVGIG (reference sequence). Trimming left V 0 bases short and J 6 bases short, with 7 bases between. The CDR3 loop is CAWSVQPDTQYF. CDR3 in DNA: TGTGCCTGGAGTGTACAGCCCGATACGCAGTATTTT.

The table lists this clone with a few counts. This chain's CDR3 is CAIKREGGNEQFF. For the CDR3, the DNA is TGTGCCATCAAGCGGGAGGGCGGGAATGAGCAGTTCTTC. The rearrangement uses TRBV10-3 and TRBJ2-1, with TRBD2 matching over 10 bases. After removal of 7 bases from V and 7 bases from J, the junction contained 4 bases not matched to a gene. The CDR3 extends over 13 amino acids. Germline-derived CDR1 and CDR2 are ENHRY and SYGVKD.

The V and J genes are TRBV24-1 and TRBJ1-2; no definite D call. V was clipped by 4 bases and J by 1 base, with 6 bases between them. This CDR3 spans 13 amino acids. The germline V gene has CDR1 KGHDR and CDR2 SFDVKD. CDR3 residues: CATSEGSNYGYTF. The DNA of the CDR3 is TGTGCCACCAGTGAAGGGAGTAACTATGGCTACACCTTC.

The gene calls are TRBV25-1 and TRBJ2-5, with D uncertain. The CDR3 totals 11 residues. Germline V gene sequence: CDR1 MGHDK, CDR2 SYGVNS. With 3 bases removed from V and 7 bases from J, the gap between germline ends came to 6 bases. This chain's CDR3 is CASSDLGTQYF. The CDR3 DNA is TGTGCCAGCAGTGACCTCGGGACCCAGTACTTC.

The chain has TRBV30 and TRBJ1-4, with a tentative D call TRBD1 (5 bases). The CDR3 covers 14 residues. The V and J ends lost 5 bases and 10 bases respectively, with 20 bases between them. CDR1 is GTSNPN, CDR2 SVGIG, per germline (reference sequence). This CDR3 reads CAWESGGDVGKLFF. CDR3 sequence (DNA): TGTGCCTGGGAAAGTGGGGGGGATGTCGGAAAACTGTTTTTT. The full variable domain, with the rest looked up from reference TRBV30 and TRBJ1-4, is SQTIHQWPATLVQPVGSPLSLECTVEGTSNPNLYWYRQAAGRGLQLLFYSVGIGQISSEVPQNLSASRPQDRQFILSSKKLLLSDSGFYLCAWESGGDVGKLFFGSGTQLSVL.

This chain uses TRBV20-1 with TRBJ1-5, with D possibly matching TRBD1 (5 bases). The CDR3 runs 11 residues. Trimming shortened V by 6 bases and J by 6 bases, and 9 bases separated the two germline ends. The germline CDR1 and CDR2 sequences are DFQATT and SNEGSKA (reference sequence). The CDR3 here is CSAGAGQPQHF. The CDR3 DNA sequence: TGCAGTGCAGGGGCAGGTCAGCCCCAGCATTTT.

The chain joins TRBV9 to TRBJ1-1, with D uncertain. The CDR3 consists of 13 residues. Germline V CDR1 and CDR2: SGDLS, YYNGEE. V gave up 0 bases and J gave up 6 bases, with 9 bases separating them. The CDR3 nucleotides are TGTGCCAGCAGCGTAGAAGCCGGGGCTGAAGCTTTCTTT. Amino acid sequence: CASSVEAGAEAFF.

This chain connects TRBV27 to TRBJ2-5, with D possibly matching TRBD2 (5 bases). The CDR3 runs 18 residues. With 6 bases removed from V and 1 base from J, the gap between germline ends came to 24 bases. Per germline, CDR1 MNHEY and CDR2 SMNVEV (reference sequence). CDR3 sequence (DNA): TGTGCCAGCAGCAAGGATCGAGGGCTGGCGGCATCCCAAGAGACCCAGTACTTC. Translating it yields CASSKDRGLAASQETQYF.

J is TRBJ1-6 and V is TRBV5-4, with 7 bases aligning to TRBD1. The V segment lost 4 bases and the J segment 0 bases; nucleotides outside the gene matches: 10. The CDR3 totals 18 residues. The germline V gene encodes CDR1 SGHNT and CDR2 YYREEE (reference sequence). The CDR3 DNA sequence: TGTGCCAGCAGCCTTCAATTAGGGGGCCGCTCCTATAATTCACCCCTCCACTTT. Translating gives CASSLQLGGRSYNSPLHF.

V and J are TRBV4-1 and TRBJ1-1, with D perhaps TRBD1 (6 bases). The germline V gene has CDR1 MGHRA and CDR2 YSYEKL. CDR3 length equals 17 residues. Trimming left V 0 bases short and J 5 bases short, with 19 bases between. The CDR3, as DNA: TGCGCCAGCAGCCAAGACCCCTTCCTCGGGAGGGGGACTGAAGCTTTCTTT. Translation: CASSQDPFLGRGTEAFF.

This clone showed up just once. The J gene is TRBJ2-1, the V gene TRBV11-3, with TRBD1 matching 9 bases. V gave up 5 bases and J gave up 2 bases; unmatched junction bases: 7. Germline V lookup: CDR1 SGHNT, CDR2 YENEEA. The CDR3 is made up of 16 amino acids. DNA for the CDR3: TGTGCCAGCAGCGTCGGGACAGGGAGGACCTACAATGAGCAGTTCTTC. Protein: CASSVGTGRTYNEQFF.

This clone was observed a handful of times. This chain uses TRBV27 with TRBJ1-2; TRBD1 agrees at 9 bases. The CDR3 is 14 amino acids. Germline V gene data show CDR1 as MNHEY and CDR2 as SMNVEV (reference sequence). V lost 5 bases to trimming and J lost 10 bases; unmatched junction nucleotides: 11. CDR3 in DNA: TGTGCCAGCAGTCCGACCCGGGACAGGGTTTACTACACCTTC. It is translated as CASSPTRDRVYYTF.

The chain combines TRBV2 with TRBJ1-5; 9 bases line up with TRBD1. CDR1 SNHLY and CDR2 FYNNEI come from the germline V gene. After removal of 5 bases from V and 8 bases from J, the junction contained 10 bases not matched to a gene. The length of the CDR3 is 15 residues. The CDR3 DNA follows: TGTGCCAGCAGTCCCGGGACAGGGCCGGAGGAGCCCCAGCATTTT. Amino acids: CASSPGTGPEEPQHF.

Comment on this clone: The same CDR3 can be traced to other DNA sequences in this sample. The V and J genes are TRBV28 and TRBJ1-2, with no clear D. The CDR3 totals 12 residues. CDR1 is MDHEN, CDR2 SYDVKM, per germline. Trimming left V 5 bases short and J 1 base short, with 5 bases between. CDR3 loop: CASSPLNYGYTF. In DNA, the CDR3 is TGTGCCAGCAGTCCACTTAACTATGGCTACACCTTC.

This clone has just one count. The V and J genes are TRBV5-1 and TRBJ2-3; 9 bases are shared with TRBD1. Trimming took 4 bases from V and 3 from J; bases not matched to a gene: 3. The CDR3 is 14 residues long. Germline CDR1 is SGHRS and CDR2 is YFSETQ. The CDR3 reads CASSRDRVTDTQYF. CDR3 nucleotides: TGCGCCAGCAGCCGGGACAGGGTAACAGATACGCAGTATTTT. Using reference TRBV5-1 and TRBJ2-3 for the parts outside the CDR3, the full variable domain is KAGVTQTPRYLIKTRGQQVTLSCSPISGHRSVSWYQQTPGQGLQFLFEYFSETQRNKGNFPGRFSGRQFSNSRSEMNVSTLELGDSALYLCASSRDRVTDTQYFGPGTRLTVL.

J is TRBJ2-2 and V is TRBV5-1; D is possibly TRBD1 (6 bases). Trimming cost V 4 bases and J 7 bases, with 14 bases left between them. In germline, CDR1 is SGHRS, CDR2 YFSETQ. The CDR3 is made up of 14 amino acids. The CDR3, as DNA: TGCGCCAGCAGCGGTCCGGACAGAGGCGGGGAGCTGTTTTTT. Protein: CASSGPDRGGELFF. The entire variable domain, with the rest obtained from reference TRBV5-1 and TRBJ2-2, is as follows: KAGVTQTPRYLIKTRGQQVTLSCSPISGHRSVSWYQQTPGQGLQFLFEYFSETQRNKGNFPGRFSGRQFSNSRSEMNVSTLELGDSALYLCASSGPDRGGELFFGEGSRLTVL.

The genes are TRBV19 and TRBJ1-5; 10 nucleotides agree with TRBD1. J lost 7 bases, V lost 3 bases, and 6 bases had no gene match. The CDR3 runs to 15 residues. Per the germline V gene, CDR1 is LNHDA and CDR2 is SQIVND (reference sequence). CDR3 residues: CASSMGQGRGQPQHF. The CDR3 nucleotides read TGTGCCAGTAGTATGGGACAGGGGAGGGGCCAGCCCCAGCATTTT.